The present entry profiles one T cell receptor (beta chain) with its context. This CDR3 contains 13 residues. Germline CDR1 is SGHKS and CDR2 is YYEKEE (reference sequence). The V and J ends lost 0 bases and 10 bases respectively, with 8 bases between them. The data are from a study of radiotherapy plus CTLA-4 blockade in lung cancer. Chemo-refractory metastatic non-small-cell lung cancer patients received focal radiation with ipilimumab CTLA-4 blockade. Libraries were prepared by immunoSEQ multiplex PCR; TCRdb keeps only in-frame clonotypes and omits some of them. The sample consists of about 67,000 clones, more than 70% of them appearing once.

This TCR was sampled from a human donor with non-small cell lung cancer whose response to radiotherapy plus ipilimumab could not be evaluated. Some clones in this sample may be carry-over from other donors' samples. The V call is TRBV5-5, the J call TRBJ1-6, with no clear D. The sequencing used peripheral blood, collected from a patient treated with radiotherapy plus ipilimumab. The CDR3 coding sequence is TGTGCCAGCAGCTTGGAAAGCGACTCACCCCTCCACTTT. The encoded protein is CASSLESDSPLHF. The variable domain in full, completed from reference TRBV5-5 and TRBJ1-6, reads DAGVTQSPTHLIKTRGQQVTLRCSPISGHKSVSWYQQVLGQGPQFIFQYYEKEERGRGNFPDRFSARQFPNYSSELNVNALLLGDSALYLCASSLESDSPLHFGNGTRLTVT.